A single sample is the source of the 2 T cell receptor beta chains below, sequenced in a study of radiotherapy plus CTLA-4 blockade in lung cancer. Sequencing was performed with immunoSEQ multiplex PCR; in TCRdb, only in-frame clones are kept and a portion is missing. In the table there are approximately 94,000 clones, 82% of which are singletons. The source was peripheral blood, collected from a patient treated with radiotherapy plus ipilimumab. These receptors all stem from a human donor with non-small cell lung cancer that progressed on radiotherapy plus ipilimumab.

The V and J genes are TRBV6-1 and TRBJ2-1; the D is unclear. CDR3 length: 15 amino acids. Germline V gene lookup returns CDR1 MNHNS and CDR2 SASEGT. V lost 7 bases and J 0 bases, leaving 13 bases between the germline ends. The CDR3 loop reads CASMDLAGSYNEQFF. For the CDR3, the DNA is TGTGCCAGCATGGACCTCGCTGGCTCCTACAATGAGCAGTTCTTC.

The rearrangement joins TRBV5-6 to TRBJ2-1; a possible D gene is TRBD1 (6 bases). Germline V gives CDR1 SGHDT, CDR2 YYEEEE. V was clipped by 4 bases and J by 0 bases, with 11 bases between them. CDR3 length equals 15 residues. DNA for the CDR3: TGTGCCAGCAGCGCGGAAGGGGGCTCCTACAATGAGCAGTTCTTC. Residues: CASSAEGGSYNEQFF.